The TCR beta chain under discussion was sequenced for a study of identical twins. CDR3 length: 16 amino acids. After removal of 1 base from V and 2 bases from J, the junction contained 6 bases not matched to a gene. Germline lookup yields CDR1 SGDLS and CDR2 YYNGEE. cDNA molecules carried unique molecular identifiers, and template switching added a universal primer site. TCRdb reanalysed the 5' RACE reads using MiXCR and keeps one entry per CDR3 protein. Of some 500,000 distinct CDR3 sequences listed, approximately 15% are singletons. These data also formed part of another study, on yellow fever vaccine responses in identical twins.

The V and J genes are TRBV9 and TRBJ2-3, with TRBD2 matching over 8 bases. Source material: CD4+ T cells sorted from blood. The TCR originated in a woman aged 18-30 years in good health. CDR3 region: CASSVLAGGHTDTQYF. DNA for the CDR3: TGTGCCAGCAGCGTATTGGCGGGGGGCCACACAGATACGCAGTATTTT.